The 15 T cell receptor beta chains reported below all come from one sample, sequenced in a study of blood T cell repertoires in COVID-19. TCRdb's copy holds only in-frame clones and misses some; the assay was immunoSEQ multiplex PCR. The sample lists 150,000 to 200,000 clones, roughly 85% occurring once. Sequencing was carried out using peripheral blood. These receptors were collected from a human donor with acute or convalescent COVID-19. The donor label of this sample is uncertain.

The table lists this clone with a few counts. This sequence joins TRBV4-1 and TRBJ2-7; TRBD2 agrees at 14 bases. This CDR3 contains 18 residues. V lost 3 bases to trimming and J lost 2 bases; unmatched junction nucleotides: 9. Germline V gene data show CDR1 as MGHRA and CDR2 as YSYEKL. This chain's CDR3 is CASSHGTSGGTLTYEQYF. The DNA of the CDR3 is TGCGCCAGCAGCCACGGGACTAGCGGGGGAACCCTTACCTACGAGCAGTACTTC.

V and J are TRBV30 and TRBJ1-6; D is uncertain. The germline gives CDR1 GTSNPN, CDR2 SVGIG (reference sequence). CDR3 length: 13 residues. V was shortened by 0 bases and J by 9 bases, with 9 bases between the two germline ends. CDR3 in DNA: TGTGCCTGGAGTGTGGGCAGCCTTTCACCCCTCCACTTT. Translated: CAWSVGSLSPLHF.

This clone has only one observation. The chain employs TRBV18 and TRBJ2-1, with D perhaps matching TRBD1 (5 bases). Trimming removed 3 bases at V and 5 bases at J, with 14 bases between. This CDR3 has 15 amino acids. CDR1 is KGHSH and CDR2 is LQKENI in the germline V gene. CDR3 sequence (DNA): TGTGCCAGCTCACCCGGGCAGGGTAGGAACAATGAGCAGTTCTTC. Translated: CASSPGQGRNNEQFF.

The DNA of the CDR3 is TGCGCCAGCAACCCACAATCATTGAACACTGAAGCTTTCTTT. Translated, it gives CASNPQSLNTEAFF. This chain links TRBV5-1 with TRBJ1-1; unclear D gene. Germline V gives CDR1 SGHRS, CDR2 YFSETQ. Trimming stripped 6 bases from V and 0 bases from J, with 12 bases between. The CDR3 covers 14 residues.

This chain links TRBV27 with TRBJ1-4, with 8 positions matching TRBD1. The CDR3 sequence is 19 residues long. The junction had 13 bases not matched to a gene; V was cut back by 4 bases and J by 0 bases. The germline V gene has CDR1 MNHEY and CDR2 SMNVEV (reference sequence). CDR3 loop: CASSSRRTGLGATNEKLFF. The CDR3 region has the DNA TGTGCCAGCAGTTCGCGCAGGACAGGGTTAGGGGCAACTAATGAAAAACTGTTTTTT. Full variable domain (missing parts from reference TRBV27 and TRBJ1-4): EAQVTQNPRYLITVTGKKLTVTCSQNMNHEYMSWYRQDPGLGLRQIYYSMNVEVTDKGDVPEGYKVSRKEKRNFPLILESPSPNQTSLYFCASSSRRTGLGATNEKLFFGSGTQLSVL.

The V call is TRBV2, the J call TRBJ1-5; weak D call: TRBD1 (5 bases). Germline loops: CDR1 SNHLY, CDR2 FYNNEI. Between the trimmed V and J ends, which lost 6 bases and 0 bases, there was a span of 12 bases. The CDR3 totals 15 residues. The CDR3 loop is CASSRVANSNQPQHF. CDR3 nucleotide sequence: TGTGCCAGCAGCAGGGTGGCGAATAGCAATCAGCCCCAGCATTTT.

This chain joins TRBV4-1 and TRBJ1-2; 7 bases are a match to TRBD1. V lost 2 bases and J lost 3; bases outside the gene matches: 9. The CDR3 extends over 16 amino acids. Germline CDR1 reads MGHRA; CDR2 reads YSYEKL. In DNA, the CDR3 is TGCGCCAGCAGCCAATCCCAGGGGGGAGCCTACTATGGCTACACCTTC. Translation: CASSQSQGGAYYGYTF.

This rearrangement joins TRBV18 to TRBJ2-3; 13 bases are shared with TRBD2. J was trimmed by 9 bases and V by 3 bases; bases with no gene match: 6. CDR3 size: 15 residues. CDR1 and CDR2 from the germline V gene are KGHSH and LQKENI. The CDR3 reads CASSPGTSGVGTQYF. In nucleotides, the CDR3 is TGTGCCAGCTCACCCGGGACTAGCGGGGTTGGAACGCAGTATTTT.

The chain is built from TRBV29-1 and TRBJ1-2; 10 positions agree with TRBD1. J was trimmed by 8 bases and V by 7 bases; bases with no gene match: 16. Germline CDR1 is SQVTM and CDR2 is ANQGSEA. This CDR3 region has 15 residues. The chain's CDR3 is CSASRLTGGRPGYTF. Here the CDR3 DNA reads TGCAGCGCGTCACGCTTGACAGGGGGCAGGCCAGGCTACACCTTC.

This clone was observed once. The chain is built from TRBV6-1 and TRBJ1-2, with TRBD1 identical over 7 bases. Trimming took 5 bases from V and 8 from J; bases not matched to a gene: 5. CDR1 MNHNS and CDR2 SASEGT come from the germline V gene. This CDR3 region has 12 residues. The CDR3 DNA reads TGTGCCAGCAGTCGGACAGGAGGGGGCTACACCTTC. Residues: CASSRTGGGYTF.

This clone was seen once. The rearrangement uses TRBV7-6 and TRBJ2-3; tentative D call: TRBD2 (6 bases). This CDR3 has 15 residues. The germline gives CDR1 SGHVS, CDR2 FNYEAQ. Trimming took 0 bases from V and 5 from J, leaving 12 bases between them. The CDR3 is CASSLAGGRVDTQYF. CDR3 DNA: TGTGCCAGCAGCTTAGCGGGGGGACGGGTAGATACGCAGTATTTT.

This CDR3 is CSVKKTGEGSPLHF. CDR3 nucleotides: TGCAGCGTTAAGAAGACGGGAGAGGGCTCACCCCTCCACTTT. The chain combines TRBV29-1 with TRBJ1-6; D not resolved. Germline V gene sequence: CDR1 SQVTM, CDR2 ANQGSEA. V gave up 5 bases and J gave up 10 bases, with 18 bases separating them. The CDR3 contains 14 residues.

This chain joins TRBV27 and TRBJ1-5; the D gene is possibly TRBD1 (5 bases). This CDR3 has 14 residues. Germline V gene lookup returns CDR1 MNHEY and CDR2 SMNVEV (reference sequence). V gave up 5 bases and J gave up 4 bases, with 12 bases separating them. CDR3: CASSNRQTNQPQHF. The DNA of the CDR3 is TGTGCCAGCAGTAATCGACAGACTAATCAGCCCCAGCATTTT.

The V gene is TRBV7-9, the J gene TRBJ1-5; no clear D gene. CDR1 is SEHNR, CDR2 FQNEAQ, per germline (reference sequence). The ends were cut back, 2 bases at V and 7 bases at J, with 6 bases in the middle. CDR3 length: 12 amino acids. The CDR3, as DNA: TGTGCCAGCAGCTTACCACTCCAGCCCCAGCATTTT. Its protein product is CASSLPLQPQHF.

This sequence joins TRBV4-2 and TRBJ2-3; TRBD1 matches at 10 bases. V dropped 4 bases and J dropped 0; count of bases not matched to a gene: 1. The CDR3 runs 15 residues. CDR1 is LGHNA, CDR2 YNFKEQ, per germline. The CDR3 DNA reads TGTGCCAGCAGCCCGGGACAGGGGAGCACAGATACGCAGTATTTT. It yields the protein CASSPGQGSTDTQYF.